This TCR beta chain was sequenced in a study of shared clonotypes between healthy human individuals. CDR1 and CDR2 (germline): KGHSH, LQKENI. This CDR3 spans 13 amino acids. V lost 2 bases to trimming and J lost 8 bases, with 9 bases between them. In the study's own analysis: Filtering differed for immunoSEQ, which gave only junction sequences without quality scores. The method was immunoSEQ multiplex PCR; TCRdb's version includes in-frame clones alone and lacks a portion of them. From that table come the V and J calls and clone size; the DNA was used to work out D and trimming. The sample lists some 660,000 clones, roughly 73% seen once, with 1.5% to 2% in the top ten.

The rearrangement uses TRBV18 and TRBJ1-4; D is uncertain. Specimen: memory CD4+ T cells sorted from blood. Subset here: CD45RA-negative fraction. This receptor was identified in a woman aged 25 to 45 in good health. CDR3: CASSPYTAEKLFF. As DNA, the CDR3 is TGTGCCAGCTCACCATATACAGCCGAAAAACTGTTTTTT.